This note documents a single T cell receptor (beta chain) sequence. This sample is part of a study of cytotoxic CD8 clonotypes in ibrutinib-treated CLL. For the study at large: The group held roughly ten relapsed/refractory and around 15 treatment-naive patients, with some 17 IGHV unmutated. Among patients, around 25 responded partially and 2 completely; some 15 then stayed remitted and roughly 12 progressed after median roughly 73 months. Once treatment had gone on for a median of 12 months, range 6 to 36, response samples were drawn. Samples showed on average around 260,000 productive templates and about 100,000 productive rearrangements.

Using immunoSEQ multiplex PCR, the repertoire was profiled, and TCRdb retains in-frame clones only, with some absent. The sample includes about 120,000 clones, 80% to 90% seen only once; the top ten take roughly 2%. Germline V CDR1 and CDR2: LNHDA, SQIVND (reference sequence). The length of the CDR3 is 14 residues. V dropped 3 bases and J dropped 0 bases, with 6 bases sitting between them. The clonotype originates from a human donor with chronic lymphocytic leukemia. This material consisted of PBMCs, taken after 24 months of ibrutinib treatment. The chain couples TRBV19 to TRBJ1-5; D gene uncertain. The CDR3 protein is CASSIGNSNQPQHF. CDR3 bases: TGTGCCAGTAGTATCGGAAATAGCAATCAGCCCCAGCATTTT.